This T cell receptor (beta chain) was recovered during a study of T cell repertoires in cytomegalovirus infection. Looking at the study overall: Indications came from public TCR beta signatures; they pointed to CMV infection and to a matching HLA type.

The germline CDR1 and CDR2 sequences are SQVTM and ANQGSEA. This CDR3 has 13 amino acids. V was pared by 7 bases and J by 4 bases, with 7 bases of the junction left unmatched. Only one count was recorded for this clonotype. The antigen is unknown. TCRdb re-called the reads through MiXCR, storing one row per CDR3 protein. Seen here are roughly 130,000 distinct CDR3 sequences, approximately 8.8% observed once, and the top ten hold over 9%. Study-wide points: The study identified carriers of CMV plus the relevant HLA from cumulative public TCR beta family frequency. Ex vivo responses were dominated by HLA-C-restricted CMV-specific TCR beta clonotypes.

The origin of this receptor is a human donor in good health (CMV status not recorded). Some clones in this sample may be carry-over from other donors' samples. The chain recombines TRBV29-1 with TRBJ1-5; 7 bases line up with TRBD1. Sequenced sample: PBMCs. CDR3 DNA: TGCAGCGCCTTGACAGGGACTAATCAGCCCCAGCATTTT. The encoded protein is CSALTGTNQPQHF. Using reference TRBV29-1 and TRBJ1-5 for the parts outside the CDR3, the full variable domain is SAVISQKPSRDICQRGTSLTIQCQVDSQVTMMFWYRQQPGQSLTLIATANQGSEATYESGFVIDKFPISRPNLTFSTLTVSNMSPEDSSIYLCSALTGTNQPQHFGDGTRLSIL.